The 13 T cell receptor beta chains given below trace back to one sample, sequenced in a study of cytomegalovirus exposure and HLA in healthy donors. The study ran its PCR with 60 Vbeta and 13 Jbeta primers. Some clones are missing from TCRdb's copy, which holds only in-frame ones; the method was immunoSEQ multiplex PCR. This repertoire shows about 110,000 clones, under 85% found once; its top ten account for 8.4%. Sequencing was done on a sample of PBMCs. Receptors originate from a man aged 35 to 55 in good health and CMV-seronegative.

The chain employs TRBV7-9 and TRBJ1-2, with D tentatively TRBD1 (5 bases). Germline V gene lookup returns CDR1 SEHNR and CDR2 FQNEAQ (reference sequence). V shed 1 base and J shed 6 bases, with 15 bases lying between them. This CDR3 has 15 residues. The CDR3 here is CASSLEAGSFDGYTF. The CDR3 DNA is TGTGCCAGCAGCTTAGAGGCAGGGTCCTTCGATGGCTACACCTTC.

The gene calls are TRBV6-1 and TRBJ1-5; possibly TRBD1 for D (5 bases). The length of the CDR3 is 14 residues. Germline V gives CDR1 MNHNS, CDR2 SASEGT. Trimming took 4 bases from V and 7 from J, leaving 14 bases between them. The CDR3: CASSVQGGYQPQHF. CDR3 in DNA: TGTGCCAGCAGTGTGCAGGGAGGGTACCAGCCCCAGCATTTT.

The rearrangement links TRBV7-9 to TRBJ1-2, with TRBD1 matching 10 bases. The CDR3 has 12 residues. The V gene's germline CDR1 is SEHNR and CDR2 FQNEAQ (reference sequence). V gave up 3 bases and J gave up 8 bases; unmatched junction bases: 0. CDR3 nucleotide sequence: TGTGCCAGCAGCTTGGGACAGGGGGGCTACACCTTC. It yields the protein CASSLGQGGYTF.

The V gene is TRBV6-1, the J gene TRBJ1-2; 8 positions match TRBD1. The germline CDR1 and CDR2 sequences are MNHNS and SASEGT. The CDR3 extends over 14 amino acids. With V trimmed by 3 bases and J by 6 bases, 6 bases remained unmatched. As DNA, the CDR3 is TGTGCCAGCAGTGAGTTGCAGGGGGCAGATGGCTACACCTTC. As protein: CASSELQGADGYTF.

V and J are TRBV7-6 and TRBJ2-7, with 7 positions matching TRBD1. The CDR3 runs 13 residues. Germline V gene data show CDR1 as SGHVS and CDR2 as FNYEAQ. The junction had 0 bases not matched to a gene; V was cut back by 4 bases and J by 0 bases. This chain's CDR3 is CASSWDSSYEQYF. The CDR3 DNA reads TGTGCCAGCAGCTGGGACAGCTCCTACGAGCAGTACTTC.

The rearrangement joins TRBV7-2 to TRBJ2-5; TRBD2 might be the D (5 bases). Germline V gene lookup returns CDR1 SGHTA and CDR2 FQGNSA. The CDR3 loop spans 14 amino acids. Trimming took off 5 bases at V and 5 bases at J, with 15 bases between the two ends. The CDR3 DNA reads TGTGCCAGCAGCGACCGGGCCAGAGGGGAGACCCAGTACTTC. This gives the protein CASSDRARGETQYF.

This chain links TRBV28 with TRBJ1-2; no clear D. Germline CDR1 MDHEN, CDR2 SYDVKM. The CDR3 covers 17 residues. V lost 1 base and J 4 bases, leaving 19 bases between the germline ends. The CDR3 sequence is CASSLYSQSRTIYGYTF. As DNA, the CDR3 is TGTGCCAGCAGTTTATACAGTCAATCCCGTACAATCTATGGCTACACCTTC.

The chain is built from TRBV11-2 and TRBJ2-5; no reliable D call. The CDR3 runs to 13 residues. V was trimmed by 2 bases and J by 4 bases, leaving 8 bases between them. Germline CDR1 is SGHAT and CDR2 is FQNNGV. In DNA form, the CDR3 reads TGTGCCAGCAGCTTATCGACGGGAGAGACCCAGTACTTC. Translated: CASSLSTGETQYF.

CDR3 region: CASTIGRGSQETQYF. The CDR3 DNA reads as TGTGCCAGCACTATAGGACGGGGGTCACAAGAGACCCAGTACTTC. The J gene is TRBJ2-5, the V gene TRBV6-1; weak D call: TRBD2 (6 bases). V dropped 7 bases and J dropped 2 bases, with 17 bases sitting between them. Germline V gene data show CDR1 as MNHNS and CDR2 as SASEGT. The CDR3 length is 15 residues.

This chain joins TRBV9 and TRBJ2-7; a possible D gene is TRBD1 (5 bases). The CDR3 is 13 residues long. Germline V gene lookup returns CDR1 SGDLS and CDR2 YYNGEE. The V and J ends lost 4 bases and 2 bases respectively, with 10 bases between them. CDR3 nucleotide sequence: TGTGCCAGCAGCCCTCAGGGTCCCTACGAGCAGTACTTC. Protein: CASSPQGPYEQYF.

This clone has a handful of counts. CDR3: CASSPGTGYGNQPQHF. The CDR3 nucleotides read TGTGCCAGCAGCCCCGGGACAGGGTATGGCAATCAGCCCCAGCATTTT. The chain links TRBV13 to TRBJ1-5; 9 bases align to TRBD1. The CDR3 totals 16 residues. The germline gives CDR1 PRHDT, CDR2 FYEKMQ (reference sequence). J was trimmed by 2 bases and V by 5 bases; bases with no gene match: 7.

The chain links TRBV9 to TRBJ2-5; possible D gene TRBD2, 6 bases. Germline values: CDR1 SGDLS, CDR2 YYNGEE. The CDR3 consists of 15 residues. V dropped 0 bases and J dropped 2 bases, with 11 bases sitting between them. CDR3 nucleotide sequence: TGTGCCAGCAGCGTAGCGGCTAGCGCACAAGAGACCCAGTACTTC. This gives the protein CASSVAASAQETQYF. Using reference TRBV9 and TRBJ2-5 for the parts outside the CDR3, the full variable domain is DSGVTQTPKHLITATGQRVTLRCSPRSGDLSVYWYQQSLDQGLQFLIQYYNGEERAKGNILERFSAQQFPDLHSELNLSSLELGDSALYFCASSVAASAQETQYFGPGTRLLVL.

The V gene is TRBV7-3, the J gene TRBJ2-2; D ambiguous. Germline V gene lookup returns CDR1 SGHTA and CDR2 FQGTGA. Deletions cut 2 bases from V and 7 bases from J, with 5 bases between. The CDR3 runs to 12 residues. CDR3 sequence (DNA): TGTGCCAGCAGCTTACTAGGCGGGGAGCTGTTTTTT. This sequence encodes CASSLLGGELFF.